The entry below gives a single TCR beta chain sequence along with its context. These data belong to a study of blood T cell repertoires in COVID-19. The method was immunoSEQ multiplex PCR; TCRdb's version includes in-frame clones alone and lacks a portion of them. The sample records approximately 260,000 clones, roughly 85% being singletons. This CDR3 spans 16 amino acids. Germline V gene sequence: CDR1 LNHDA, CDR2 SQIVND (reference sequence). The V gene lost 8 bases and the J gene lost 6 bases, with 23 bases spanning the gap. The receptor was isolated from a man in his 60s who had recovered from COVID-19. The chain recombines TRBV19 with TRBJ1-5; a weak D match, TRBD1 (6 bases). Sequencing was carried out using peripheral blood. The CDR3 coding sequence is TGTGCCAGTGCCCTTATACAGGGCCAGGGAAGTCAGCCCCAGCATTTT. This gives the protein CASALIQGQGSQPQHF.